These T cell receptor beta chains were read from a single sample in a study of T cells in Graves' hyperthyroidism and ophthalmopathy. Using its own MiXCR run on the multiplex PCR reads, TCRdb lists one record per CDR3 protein. Here the sample spans hundreds of thousands of distinct CDR3 sequences, approximately 18% being singletons. Sample: blood. The receptors shown here come from a man over 45 with Graves' ophthalmopathy. The CDR3 runs from the conserved cysteine through the conserved F or W. Each record gives: clone size, J gene, V gene, D gene, CDR3 protein, CDR3 DNA. A D gene is named only where the DNA matches it firmly. Rows may omit the clone size; those that give it use once, few, many or a size class.

. TRBJ1-5 TRBV20-1 . CSARRGDQPQHF TGCAGTGCTAGAAGGGGTGATCAGCCCCAGCATTTT
once TRBJ2-4 TRBV14 TRBD1 CASSQDNYGQGLIAKNIQYF TGTGCCAGCAGCCAAGATAATTACGGACAGGGCCTCATAGCCAAAAACATTCAGTACTTC
few TRBJ2-7 TRBV6-1 TRBD1 CASSTRPGTGSEQYF TGTGCCAGCAGTACTCGCCCCGGGACAGGATCCGAGCAGTACTTC
many TRBJ2-1 TRBV19 . CASSIDGGDNEQFF TGTGCCAGTAGTATCGATGGGGGTGACAATGAGCAGTTCTTC
once TRBJ2-3 TRBV6-1 TRBD2 CASRLAGGPSGDTQYF TGTGCCAGCAGGCTAGCGGGAGGGCCCTCTGGAGATACGCAGTATTTT
. TRBJ2-1 TRBV6-2/TRBV6-3 TRBD1 CASSYSPATGFYNEQFF TGTGCCAGCAGTTACTCCCCCGCGACAGGGTTCTACAATGAGCAGTTCTTC
. TRBJ2-3 TRBV7-6 TRBD2 CASSEGLAGGSTDTQYF TGTGCCAGCAGCGAAGGACTAGCGGGAGGGAGCACAGATACGCAGTATTTT
few TRBJ2-3 TRBV29-1 TRBD2 CSVGSGKILDTQYF TGCAGCGTTGGTAGCGGGAAGATTCTAGATACGCAGTATTTT
few TRBJ1-4 TRBV28 TRBD1 CASSSPGQWTQREKLFF TGTGCCAGCAGTTCGCCGGGACAGTGGACTCAGAGAGAAAAACTGTTTTTT
few TRBJ2-5 TRBV4-1 . CASSQDSGLGETQYF TGCGCCAGCAGCCAAGATTCAGGGCTGGGAGAGACCCAGTACTTC
many TRBJ1-1 TRBV11-2 . CASSSRMNTEAFF TGTGCCAGCAGCTCACGGATGAACACTGAAGCTTTCTTT
. TRBJ1-2 TRBV14 . CASSHQVHNYGYTF TGTGCCAGCAGCCACCAGGTGCATAACTATGGCTACACCTTC
. TRBJ2-3 TRBV20-1 TRBD1 CSAEGAGTGGADTQYF TGCAGTGCGGAGGGGGCCGGGACAGGGGGCGCAGATACGCAGTATTTT
many TRBJ1-6 TRBV5-1 . CASSLAGPNNSPLHF TGCGCCAGCAGCTTGGCGGGACCGAACAATTCACCCCTCCACTTT
. TRBJ2-1 TRBV3-1 TRBD2 CASSQEGLAGLNEQFF TGTGCCAGCAGCCAAGAGGGACTAGCGGGACTGAATGAGCAGTTCTTC
. TRBJ2-5 TRBV7-9 TRBD1 CASSTRPGTGGAGRFETQYF TGTGCCAGCAGCACCAGACCCGGGACAGGGGGCGCGGGGAGATTTGAGACCCAGTACTTC
. TRBJ2-7 TRBV19 . CASSTGHANPGTYEQYF TGTGCCAGTAGTACCGGACACGCCAATCCAGGCACCTACGAGCAGTACTTC
. TRBJ1-2 TRBV5-1 . CASSFGPSYGYTF TGCGCCAGCAGCTTCGGCCCGAGCTATGGCTACACCTTC
few TRBJ2-1 TRBV29-1 TRBD1 CSVGTGIPYNEQFF TGCAGCGTGGGGACAGGGATTCCCTACAATGAGCAGTTCTTC
few TRBJ2-1 TRBV3-1 . CASSQEGGHNEQFF TGTGCCAGCAGCCAAGAAGGGGGGCACAATGAGCAGTTCTTC
. TRBJ1-4 TRBV27 . CATAGHANEKLFF TGTGCCACCGCAGGGCACGCTAATGAAAAACTGTTTTTT
many TRBJ2-1 TRBV20-1 . CSARAEGGRTGEQFF TGCAGTGCTAGAGCCGAGGGCGGACGTACAGGTGAGCAGTTCTTC
many TRBJ2-3 TRBV2 TRBD2 CASSELREGPDTQYF TGTGCCAGCAGTGAACTGAGGGAGGGTCCAGATACGCAGTATTTT
many TRBJ1-1 TRBV27 . CASSLEGLTEAFF TGTGCCAGCAGTTTGGAGGGCCTCACTGAAGCTTTCTTT
few TRBJ2-2 TRBV20-1 . CSASNPSGANTGELFF TGCAGTGCTAGCAACCCCTCGGGGGCGAACACCGGGGAGCTGTTTTTT
many TRBJ2-7 TRBV2 . CASSPRPLDEQYF TGTGCCAGCAGTCCCCGGCCTCTTGACGAGCAGTACTTC
many TRBJ2-7 TRBV6-1 TRBD1 CASTLGQGVKYEQYF TGTGCCAGCACCCTCGGACAGGGGGTGAAATACGAGCAGTACTTC
few TRBJ2-2 TRBV7-6 TRBD2 CASYPAGLSNTGELFF TGTGCCAGCTATCCAGCGGGACTCTCGAACACCGGGGAGCTGTTTTTT
many TRBJ1-2 TRBV27 . CASRQGQTWGYTF TGTGCCAGCAGACAAGGACAGACCTGGGGCTACACCTTC
few TRBJ1-5 TRBV4-1 . CASSGQAVGSNQPQHF TGCGCCAGCAGCGGGCAAGCAGTGGGGAGCAATCAGCCCCAGCATTTT
. TRBJ1-6 TRBV9 . CASSVKVADSPLHF TGTGCCAGCAGCGTAAAAGTGGCGGATTCACCCCTCCACTTT
many TRBJ2-1 TRBV2 TRBD2 CASLGNLAGVYEQFF TGTGCCAGCCTAGGTAACCTAGCGGGAGTCTATGAGCAGTTCTTC
many TRBJ2-3 TRBV5-1 TRBD2 CASSGETSGSWSTDTQYF TGCGCCAGCAGCGGAGAGACTAGCGGGAGCTGGAGCACAGATACGCAGTATTTT
many TRBJ2-2 TRBV5-1 TRBD2 CASSLAGTSGSTGELFF TGCGCCAGCAGCTTGGCAGGGACTAGCGGGAGCACCGGGGAGCTGTTTTTT
. TRBJ2-4 TRBV29-1 TRBD1 CSVWTGGAGIQYF TGCAGCGTTTGGACAGGGGGCGCGGGCATTCAGTACTTC
few TRBJ1-2 TRBV20-1 . CSAIPATVLNYGYTF TGCAGTGCTATTCCGGCGACAGTACTTAACTATGGCTACACCTTC
many TRBJ2-5 TRBV20-1 TRBD2 CSARGLAIQQGKETQYF TGCAGTGCTAGGGGACTAGCGATTCAGCAGGGGAAAGAGACCCAGTACTTC
. TRBJ2-2 TRBV11-3 . CASSHSANTGELFF TGTGCCAGCAGCCACAGCGCGAACACCGGGGAGCTGTTTTTT
few TRBJ2-7 TRBV10-3 TRBD2 CAITQGLAGDYEQYF TGTGCCATCACCCAGGGACTAGCGGGAGACTACGAGCAGTACTTC
. TRBJ1-2 TRBV9 . CASSVGAGGRGYGYTF TGTGCCAGCAGCGTAGGGGCGGGGGGAAGGGGCTATGGCTACACCTTC
many TRBJ2-7 TRBV3-1 TRBD2 CASSLWTSGSREQYF TGTGCCAGCAGCCTTTGGACTAGCGGGAGTCGTGAGCAGTACTTC
many TRBJ2-2 TRBV20-1 . CSALASLTGELFF TGCAGTGCTTTGGCCTCTCTCACCGGGGAGCTGTTTTTT
many TRBJ1-2 TRBV28 . CASSPVQGTANYGYTF TGTGCCAGCAGTCCGGTGCAGGGGACTGCTAACTATGGCTACACCTTC
many TRBJ2-1 TRBV28 TRBD2 CASSTSSGSFNEQFF TGTGCCAGCAGTACCTCTAGCGGGAGTTTCAATGAGCAGTTCTTC
. TRBJ2-6 TRBV3-1 TRBD2 CASSQPLAGGPGSGANVLTF TGTGCCAGCAGCCAACCTCTGGCGGGAGGGCCTGGCTCTGGGGCCAACGTCCTGACTTTC
few TRBJ1-5 TRBV18 . CASSPLAADSNQPQHF TGTGCCAGCTCACCTCTCGCAGCAGATAGCAATCAGCCCCAGCATTTT
. TRBJ1-1 TRBV7-3 . CASWGGGNTEALF .
. TRBJ2-7 TRBV28 . CASSLLDRSYEQYF TGTGCCAGCAGTTTACTCGACCGATCCTACGAGCAGTACTTC